Listed below are T cell receptor beta chains from one sample, sequenced in a study of T cells in Graves' hyperthyroidism and ophthalmopathy. MiXCR was run by TCRdb on the multiplex PCR reads, yielding one entry per CDR3 protein. The repertoire holds around 600,000 distinct CDR3 sequences, with roughly 15% as singletons. Sequenced sample: blood. These receptors all stem from a woman in her forties or fifties with Graves' ophthalmopathy. Both conserved end residues are part of each CDR3. A D gene is named only where the DNA matches it firmly. Only some rows state a clone size, as once, few, many or a class for expanded clones.

V gene	D gene	J gene	CDR3 length	clone size	CDR3 DNA	CDR3 protein
TRBV29-1	-	TRBJ2-7	12	many	TGCAGCGCCACAGGGTCCCTCTACGAGCAGTACTTC	CSATGSLYEQYF
TRBV7-2	-	TRBJ2-7	14	-	TGTGCCAGCAGCTTAGTCGAGGCCGCCTACGAGCAGTACTTC	CASSLVEAAYEQYF
TRBV7-3	-	TRBJ2-1	15	-	TGTGCCAGCAGCTCAACTAGAGCTGGATACAATGAGCAGTTCTTC	CASSSTRAGYNEQFF
TRBV6-5	TRBD1	TRBJ1-1	16	-	TGTGCCAGCAGTTACACTACAGGGGCGGGGTGGACTGAAGCTTTCTTT	CASSYTTGAGWTEAFF
TRBV7-9	TRBD1	TRBJ1-4	13	many	TGTGCCAGCAGACGACAGGGGGGTGAAAAACTGTTTTTT	CASRRQGGEKLFF
TRBV4-1	-	TRBJ2-6	16	few	TGCGCCAGCAGCAAGGCCCAGGGGTCTGGGGCCAACGTCCTGACTTTC	CASSKAQGSGANVLTF
TRBV12-3/TRBV12-4	TRBD1	TRBJ1-1	14	many	TGTGCCAGCAGTCCGCCGGGACAGAGACGTGAAGCTTTCTTT	CASSPPGQRREAFF
TRBV18	-	TRBJ2-7	12	many	TGTGCCAGCTCACCAAACCTTTACGAGCAGTACTTC	CASSPNLYEQYF
TRBV6-1	TRBD1	TRBJ2-7	16	many	TGTGCCAGCAGTCGTCGGACAGGGGGCCAAACCTACGAGCAGTACTTC	CASSRRTGGQTYEQYF
TRBV20-1	TRBD1	TRBJ2-1	14	few	TGCAGTGCTAGAGTCTACAGGGGCTCCAATGAGCAGTTCTTC	CSARVYRGSNEQFF
TRBV27	TRBD1	TRBJ1-5	15	many	TGTGCCAGCAGCGACGGGACAGTAGGTGGTAAGTCCCAGCATTTT	CASSDGTVGGKSQHF
TRBV7-9	-	TRBJ2-4	14	many	TGTGCCAGCAGCTTAGACGGGAGCCCCCGGATTCAGTACTTC	CASSLDGSPRIQYF
TRBV6-2/TRBV6-3	-	TRBJ2-6	13	few	TGTGCCAGCAGAGACCCTGGGGCCAACGTCCTGACTTTC	CASRDPGANVLTF
TRBV7-9	-	TRBJ1-1	12	once	TGTGCCAGCAGCTTCAGAACGGCTGAAGCTTTCTTT	CASSFRTAEAFF
TRBV12-3/TRBV12-4	-	TRBJ1-2	15	many	TGTGCCAGCAGTTTTGGTGGGACACCTGACGATGGCTACACCTTC	CASSFGGTPDDGYTF
TRBV28	-	TRBJ1-2	18	-	TGTGCCAGCACCCCACGGGGGGCCAAAAAATCAAGGGGCTATGGCTACACCTTC	CASTPRGAKKSRGYGYTF
TRBV12-3/TRBV12-4	TRBD1	TRBJ2-7	13	many	TGTGCCAGCAGTGACAGGGCTGGCTACGAGCAGTACTTC	CASSDRAGYEQYF
TRBV2	-	TRBJ1-2	13	few	TGTGCCAGCAGTGGGGGAAGGCTCTATGGCTACACCTTC	CASSGGRLYGYTF
TRBV7-9	-	TRBJ2-1	16	-	TGTGCCAGCAGCTTAGAGGGCGGGCCCTTCTACAATGAGCAGTTCTTC	CASSLEGGPFYNEQFF
TRBV9	-	TRBJ2-2	17	many	TGTGCCAGCAGCGTAAGAGACACGCAACCGAACACCGGGGAGCTGTTTTTT	CASSVRDTQPNTGELFF
TRBV7-3	-	TRBJ1-1	12	many	TGTGCCAGCAGCTTATTGGCAGGGCTGGCTTTCTTT	CASSLLAGLAFF
TRBV28	TRBD2	TRBJ2-3	16	-	TGTGCCAGCAGTGATCCAGCGGGAGGCGGGACAGATACGCAGTATTTT	CASSDPAGGGTDTQYF
TRBV11-3	-	TRBJ2-1	16	many	TGTGCCAGCAGCCAGAGGACGGGGCTCGCCTACAATGAGCAGTTCTTC	CASSQRTGLAYNEQFF
TRBV2	-	TRBJ2-1	11	many	TGTGCCAGCAGTGAGACGAGTGAGCAGTTCTTC	CASSETSEQFF
TRBV18	TRBD1	TRBJ2-5	15	many	TGTGCCAGCTCACACGACAGGGCCTCACAAGAGACCCAGTACTTC	CASSHDRASQETQYF
TRBV10-3	TRBD2	TRBJ2-2	14	few	TGTGCCTTAGGAGCGGGAGCGGGCACCGGGGAGCTGTTTTTT	CALGAGAGTGELFF
TRBV5-1	-	TRBJ2-5	14	many	TGCGCCAGCAGCGTGGGGTCTACCCAAGAGACCCAGTACTTC	CASSVGSTQETQYF
TRBV28	TRBD2	TRBJ2-3	15	few	TGTGCCAGCGGGGGCGGGACTAGCGGGACAGATACGCAGTATTTT	CASGGGTSGTDTQYF
TRBV18	-	TRBJ2-7	11	many	TGTGCCAGCTCACCAGCCAACGAGCAGTACTTC	CASSPANEQYF
TRBV28	-	TRBJ2-1	12	many	TGTGCCAGCAGTCGACAGGACAATGAGCAGTTCTTC	CASSRQDNEQFF
TRBV6-2/TRBV6-3	-	TRBJ1-1	15	once	TGTGCCAGCAGTTACTTTCGGCCAACTAACACTGAAGCTTTCTTT	CASSYFRPTNTEAFF
TRBV7-9	-	TRBJ2-2	14	few	TGTGCCAGCAGCCCCTACAGGTCCACCGGGGAGCTGTTTTTT	CASSPYRSTGELFF
TRBV10-3	TRBD2	TRBJ2-2	15	-	TGTGCCATCAGGCTGGGACTAAACAACACCGGGGAGCTGTTTTTT	CAIRLGLNNTGELFF